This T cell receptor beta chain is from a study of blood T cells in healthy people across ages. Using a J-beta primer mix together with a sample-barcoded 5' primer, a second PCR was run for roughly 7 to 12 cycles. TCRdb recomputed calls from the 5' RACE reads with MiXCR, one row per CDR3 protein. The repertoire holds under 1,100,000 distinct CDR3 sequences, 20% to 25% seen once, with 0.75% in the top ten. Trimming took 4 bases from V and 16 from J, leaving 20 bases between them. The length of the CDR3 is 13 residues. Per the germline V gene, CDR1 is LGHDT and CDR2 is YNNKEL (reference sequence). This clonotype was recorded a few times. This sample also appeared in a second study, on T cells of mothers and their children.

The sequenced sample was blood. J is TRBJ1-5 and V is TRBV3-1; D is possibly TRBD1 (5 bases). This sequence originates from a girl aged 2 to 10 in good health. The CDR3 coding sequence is TGTGCCAGCAGCCCGCAAGATAGAGGGGCCTTCCATTTT. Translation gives CASSPQDRGAFHF.